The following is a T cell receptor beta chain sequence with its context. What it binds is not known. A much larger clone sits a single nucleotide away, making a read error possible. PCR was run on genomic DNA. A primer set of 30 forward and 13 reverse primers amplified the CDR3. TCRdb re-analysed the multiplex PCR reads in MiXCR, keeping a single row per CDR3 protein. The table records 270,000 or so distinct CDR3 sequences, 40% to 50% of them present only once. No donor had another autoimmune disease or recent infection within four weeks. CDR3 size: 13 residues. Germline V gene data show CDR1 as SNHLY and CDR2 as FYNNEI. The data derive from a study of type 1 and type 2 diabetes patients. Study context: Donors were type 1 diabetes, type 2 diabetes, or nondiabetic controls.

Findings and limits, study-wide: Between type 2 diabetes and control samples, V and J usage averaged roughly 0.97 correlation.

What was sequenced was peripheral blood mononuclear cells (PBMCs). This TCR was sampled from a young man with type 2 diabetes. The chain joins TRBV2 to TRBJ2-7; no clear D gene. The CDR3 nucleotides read TGTGCCAGCAAGGGCCGAACTTACTACGAGCTGTACTTC. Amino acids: CASKGRTYYELYF.